A single sample gave rise to the 24 T cell receptor beta chains below, sequenced in a study of technical replicates of blood from a handful of donors. Assay used: immunoSEQ multiplex PCR; TCRdb lists only in-frame clones, some missing. The sample has just over 75,000 clones; 85% to 95% are singletons. The sequenced sample consisted of T cells isolated from PBMCs. The source of these receptors is a human donor in good health.

The rearrangement uses TRBV6-5 and TRBJ2-7, with TRBD1 matching 7 bases. CDR1 and CDR2 (germline): MNHEY, SVGAGI. J was trimmed by 3 bases and V by 4 bases; bases with no gene match: 6. This CDR3 has 14 residues. CDR3 nucleotide sequence: TGTGCCAGCAGTTCAGACAGGGAGCTCTACGAGCAGTACTTC. Translated: CASSSDRELYEQYF.

The V gene is TRBV12-5, the J gene TRBJ2-7; the D gene is possibly TRBD2 (5 bases). CDR3 length: 14 residues. Germline loops: CDR1 LGHNT, CDR2 FRNRAP. V shed 0 bases and J shed 4 bases, with 10 bases lying between them. The CDR3 reads CASGLVGVGYEQYF. As DNA, the CDR3 is TGTGCTAGTGGTTTGGTCGGGGTAGGGTACGAGCAGTACTTC.

This chain uses TRBV29-1 with TRBJ2-1, with 8 bases lining up with TRBD2. Germline CDR1 SQVTM, CDR2 ANQGSEA. J gave up 3 bases and V 7 bases, and 8 bases lay outside the gene matches. This CDR3 is built from 14 residues. The CDR3 spells CSASAGTSYNEQFF. The CDR3 bases are TGCAGCGCCTCGGCGGGGACTAGCTACAATGAGCAGTTCTTC.

The rearrangement links TRBV5-6 to TRBJ1-5; perhaps TRBD1 as D (6 bases). The V gene's germline CDR1 is SGHDT and CDR2 YYEEEE. Trimming pared 1 base from V and 1 base from J, leaving 6 bases between. The CDR3 is 14 residues long. The CDR3 DNA reads TGTGCCAGCAGCTTGACAGGGAGCAATCAGCCCCAGCATTTT. It encodes CASSLTGSNQPQHF.

Only one count was recorded for this clone. The rearrangement links TRBV15 to TRBJ2-1, with D possibly being TRBD2 (6 bases). This CDR3 has 16 residues. From germline, CDR1 is LNHNV and CDR2 YYDKDF (reference sequence). V gave up 6 bases and J gave up 0 bases, with 15 bases separating them. The CDR3 is CATSRGLSGSYNEQFF. The CDR3 bases are TGTGCCACCAGTCGGGGACTGTCGGGCTCCTACAATGAGCAGTTCTTC.

CDR3 nucleotides: TGTGCCAGCAGCTACCGGGTAACGCTTGCCCGCGATGGCTACACCTTC. Translating it yields CASSYRVTLARDGYTF. This chain links TRBV11-3 with TRBJ1-2; D remains unclear. Trimming stripped 4 bases from V and 6 bases from J, with 21 bases between. In germline, CDR1 is SGHNT, CDR2 YENEEA. The CDR3 is 16 residues long.

The rearrangement uses TRBV7-8 and TRBJ2-1; 10 positions match TRBD2. The trim removed 5 bases at V and 0 bases at J, leaving 16 bases unmatched. Germline lookup yields CDR1 SGHVS and CDR2 FQNEAQ. The length of the CDR3 is 20 residues. The CDR3 DNA sequence: TGTGCCAGCAGCCCAGGACTAGCGGAGATCATTATTAGCTCCTACAATGAGCAGTTCTTC. Translation gives CASSPGLAEIIISSYNEQFF.

The table lists this clone with a count of one. The chain joins TRBV7-2 to TRBJ2-1; 10 positions match TRBD1. The CDR3 runs 12 residues. Germline V gives CDR1 SGHTA, CDR2 FQGNSA. V gave up 5 bases and J gave up 15 bases; unmatched junction bases: 7. Here the CDR3 DNA reads TGTGCCAGCAGCCTGGACAGGGGGGAGGGGTTCTTC. Translation gives CASSLDRGEGFF.

The V call is TRBV5-1, the J call TRBJ2-3, with 8 bases identical to TRBD2. Looked up from germline, CDR1 is SGHRS and CDR2 is YFSETQ. The CDR3 extends over 14 amino acids. The trim removed 5 bases at V and 6 bases at J, leaving 8 bases unmatched. This chain's CDR3 is CASRPVIAGDTQYF. CDR3 nucleotides: TGCGCCAGCAGGCCTGTCATAGCGGGGGATACGCAGTATTTT.

The chain uses TRBV6-5 and TRBJ2-3; no definite D call. Trimming cost V 8 bases and J 1 base, with 7 bases left between them. The V gene's germline CDR1 is MNHEY and CDR2 SVGAGI. The CDR3 consists of 12 residues. In nucleotides, the CDR3 is TGTGCCAGCTCACGCGGCACAGATACGCAGTATTTT. Translation gives CASSRGTDTQYF.

The chain combines TRBV7-2 with TRBJ1-5; no clear D gene. Germline V gene sequence: CDR1 SGHTA, CDR2 FQGNSA. The CDR3 runs 13 residues. V was clipped by 4 bases and J by 7 bases, with 11 bases between them. CDR3: CASSSGWRQPQHF. CDR3 DNA: TGTGCCAGCAGCTCGGGGTGGCGGCAGCCCCAGCATTTT.

This clone was detected only once. The rearrangement uses TRBV7-2 and TRBJ1-2, with TRBD1 matching over 7 bases. CDR1 is SGHTA and CDR2 is FQGNSA in the germline V gene. V lost 3 bases to trimming and J lost 0 bases; unmatched junction nucleotides: 1. This CDR3 has 14 amino acids. The CDR3 sequence is CASSFTGANYGYTF. The CDR3 region has the DNA TGTGCCAGCAGCTTTACAGGGGCTAACTATGGCTACACCTTC.

The chain combines TRBV9 with TRBJ2-7, with D possibly TRBD2 on 6 matching bases. Germline V gene sequence: CDR1 SGDLS, CDR2 YYNGEE. The CDR3 length is 13 residues. Deletions cut 4 bases from V and 4 bases from J, with 12 bases between. The CDR3 nucleotides are TGTGCCAGCAGCCGTGGGGGGATGTACGAGCAGTACTTC. It encodes CASSRGGMYEQYF.

V usage is TRBV30 and J usage is TRBJ2-7; 10 positions agree with TRBD1. The CDR3 has 13 amino acids. Germline trimming cut 8 bases from V and 2 bases from J; bases unmatched to any gene: 6. The V gene's germline CDR1 is GTSNPN and CDR2 SVGIG (reference sequence). CDR3 amino acids: CAIRTGGTYEQYF. The CDR3 DNA follows: TGTGCCATCAGGACAGGGGGGACCTACGAGCAGTACTTC.

In DNA form, the CDR3 reads TGCGCCAGCAGCTTAGGGGGCCAGGTCACCGGGGAGCTGTTTTTT. Protein: CASSLGGQVTGELFF. The V and J genes are TRBV5-1 and TRBJ2-2, with 7 bases matching TRBD1. Trimming at V came to 2 bases and at J to 4 bases, leaving 5 bases not matched to a gene. This CDR3 is built from 15 residues. CDR1 SGHRS and CDR2 YFSETQ come from the germline V gene.

The CDR3 is CASSQGQGTADTQYF. In nucleotides, the CDR3 is TGCGCCAGCAGCCAAGGACAGGGTACGGCAGATACGCAGTATTTT. This chain links TRBV4-3 with TRBJ2-3; 7 bases fit TRBD1. V lost 1 base and J lost 4; bases outside the gene matches: 5. The CDR3 is made up of 15 amino acids. Germline V gene sequence: CDR1 LGHNA, CDR2 YSLEER.

This clone was counted a single time. V gene TRBV20-1 combines with J gene TRBJ2-5, with D unclear. Germline V gene lookup returns CDR1 DFQATT and CDR2 SNEGSKA (reference sequence). Trimming pared 5 bases from V and 2 bases from J, leaving 6 bases between. The CDR3 sequence is 11 residues long. CDR3 sequence: CSAYRQETQYF. CDR3 in DNA: TGCAGTGCTTACCGGCAAGAGACCCAGTACTTC.

The V and J genes are TRBV7-2 and TRBJ1-2, with D hard to call. This CDR3 is 12 amino acids long. V lost 2 bases and J 5 bases, leaving 6 bases between the germline ends. The V gene's germline CDR1 is SGHTA and CDR2 FQGNSA. CDR3 nucleotides: TGTGCCAGCAGCTTACAGGCTTATGGCTACACCTTC. Translated, it gives CASSLQAYGYTF.

The gene calls are TRBV29-1 and TRBJ2-2; the match to TRBD2 covers 10 bases. After removal of 7 bases from V and 15 bases from J, the junction contained 17 bases not matched to a gene. The germline gives CDR1 SQVTM, CDR2 ANQGSEA. This CDR3 spans 14 amino acids. As DNA, the CDR3 is TGCAGCGGACAAGCGGGAGGGCCCGGGGGCCAGGTGTTTTTT. Encoded protein: CSGQAGGPGGQVFF.

This chain links TRBV9 with TRBJ1-1; TRBD1 matches at 9 bases. With 4 bases clipped from V and 4 bases from J, the junction kept 5 bases outside the gene matches. CDR1 and CDR2 (germline): SGDLS, YYNGEE. This CDR3 has 14 residues. CDR3 nucleotides: TGTGCCAGCAGCCCGTTGACAGGGGGCACTGAAGCTTTCTTT. Translation: CASSPLTGGTEAFF.

CDR3 in DNA: TGTGCCAGCAGTTTGCCCGACAGCTACGAGCAGTACTTC. Translating it yields CASSLPDSYEQYF. J is TRBJ2-7 and V is TRBV27, with D possibly being TRBD1 (5 bases). Per the germline V gene, CDR1 is MNHEY and CDR2 is SMNVEV (reference sequence). The V and J ends lost 3 bases and 3 bases respectively, with 9 bases between them. This CDR3 is 13 amino acids long.

The chain carries TRBV11-2 and TRBJ2-1; 10 nucleotides line up with TRBD1. Looked up from germline, CDR1 is SGHAT and CDR2 is FQNNGV. The V and J ends lost 4 bases and 8 bases, in that order; junction bases with no gene match: 5. CDR3 length: 14 residues. DNA for the CDR3: TGTGCCAGCAGCTGGCGGGGACAGGGGCATGAGCAGTTCTTC. Its translation is CASSWRGQGHEQFF.

The V call is TRBV27, the J call TRBJ1-1; the D is unclear. The germline CDR1 and CDR2 sequences are MNHEY and SMNVEV (reference sequence). Trimming removed 10 bases from V and 1 base from J, with 10 bases in between. This CDR3 has 12 residues. The CDR3 is CATFLGNTEAFF. The CDR3 DNA follows: TGTGCCACTTTCCTCGGGAACACTGAAGCTTTCTTT.

This chain links TRBV5-1 with TRBJ2-2; a possible D gene is TRBD2 (6 bases). Germline CDR1 SGHRS, CDR2 YFSETQ. The CDR3 is 14 residues long. The ends were cut back, 2 bases at V and 3 bases at J, with 8 bases in the middle. CDR3 coding DNA: TGCGCCAGCAGCTTATCGGGGGACACCGGGGAGCTGTTTTTT. Amino acid sequence: CASSLSGDTGELFF.